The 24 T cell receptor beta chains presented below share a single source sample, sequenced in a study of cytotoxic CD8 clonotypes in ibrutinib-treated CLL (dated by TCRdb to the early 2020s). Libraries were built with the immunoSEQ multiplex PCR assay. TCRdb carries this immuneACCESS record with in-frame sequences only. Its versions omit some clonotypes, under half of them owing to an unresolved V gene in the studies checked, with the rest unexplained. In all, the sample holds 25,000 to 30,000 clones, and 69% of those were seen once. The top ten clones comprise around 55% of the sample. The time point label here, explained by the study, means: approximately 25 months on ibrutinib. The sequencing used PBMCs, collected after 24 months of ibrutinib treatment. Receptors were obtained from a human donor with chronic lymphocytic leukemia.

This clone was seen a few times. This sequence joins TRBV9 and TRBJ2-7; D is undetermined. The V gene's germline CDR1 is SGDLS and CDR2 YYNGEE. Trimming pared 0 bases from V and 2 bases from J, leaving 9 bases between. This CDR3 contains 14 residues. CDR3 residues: CASSVEVLPYEQYF. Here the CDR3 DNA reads TGTGCCAGCAGCGTAGAAGTTTTACCCTACGAGCAGTACTTC.

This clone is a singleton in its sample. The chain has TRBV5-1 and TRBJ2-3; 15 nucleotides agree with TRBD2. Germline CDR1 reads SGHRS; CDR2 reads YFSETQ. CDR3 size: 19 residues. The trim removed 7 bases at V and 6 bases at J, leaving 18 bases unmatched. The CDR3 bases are TGCGCCAGCGGTCCCGAGGGGACTAGCGGGGGGCGCCTGGTGGATACGCAGTATTTT. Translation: CASGPEGTSGGRLVDTQYF. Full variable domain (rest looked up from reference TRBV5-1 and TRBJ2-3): KAGVTQTPRYLIKTRGQQVTLSCSPISGHRSVSWYQQTPGQGLQFLFEYFSETQRNKGNFPGRFSGRQFSNSRSEMNVSTLELGDSALYLCASGPEGTSGGRLVDTQYFGPGTRLTVL.

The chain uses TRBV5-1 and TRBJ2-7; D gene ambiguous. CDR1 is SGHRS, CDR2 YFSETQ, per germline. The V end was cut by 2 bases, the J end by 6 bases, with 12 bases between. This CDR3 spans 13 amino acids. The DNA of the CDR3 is TGCGCCAGCAGCTTTGGTGGGCCCTCCGAGCAGTACTTC. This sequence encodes CASSFGGPSEQYF. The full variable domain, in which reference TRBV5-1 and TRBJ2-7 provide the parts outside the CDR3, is KAGVTQTPRYLIKTRGQQVTLSCSPISGHRSVSWYQQTPGQGLQFLFEYFSETQRNKGNFPGRFSGRQFSNSRSEMNVSTLELGDSALYLCASSFGGPSEQYFGPGTRLTVT.

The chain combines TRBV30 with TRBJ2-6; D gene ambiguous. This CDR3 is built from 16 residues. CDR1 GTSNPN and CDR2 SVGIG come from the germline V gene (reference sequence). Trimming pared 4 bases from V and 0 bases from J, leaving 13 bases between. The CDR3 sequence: CAWNRTPYSGANVLTF. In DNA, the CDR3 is TGTGCCTGGAATAGGACCCCCTACTCTGGGGCCAACGTCCTGACTTTC.

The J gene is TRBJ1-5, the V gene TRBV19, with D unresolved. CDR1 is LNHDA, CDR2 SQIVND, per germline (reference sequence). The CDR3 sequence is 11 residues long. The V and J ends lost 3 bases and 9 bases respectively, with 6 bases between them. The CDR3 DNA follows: TGTGCCAGTAGTATTGCCGGGCCCCAGCATTTT. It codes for CASSIAGPQHF.

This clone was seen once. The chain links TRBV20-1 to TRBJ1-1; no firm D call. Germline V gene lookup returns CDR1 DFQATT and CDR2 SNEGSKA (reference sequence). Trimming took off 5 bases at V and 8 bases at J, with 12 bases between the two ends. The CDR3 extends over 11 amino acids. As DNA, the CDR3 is TGCAGTGCTTATTTCATGAGCGAAGCTTTCTTT. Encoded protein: CSAYFMSEAFF.

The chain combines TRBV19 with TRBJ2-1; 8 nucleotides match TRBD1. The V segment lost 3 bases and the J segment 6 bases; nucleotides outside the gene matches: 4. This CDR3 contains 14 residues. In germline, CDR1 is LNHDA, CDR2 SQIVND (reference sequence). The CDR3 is CASSISTGVNEQFF. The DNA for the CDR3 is TGTGCCAGTAGTATTTCGACAGGGGTCAATGAGCAGTTCTTC.

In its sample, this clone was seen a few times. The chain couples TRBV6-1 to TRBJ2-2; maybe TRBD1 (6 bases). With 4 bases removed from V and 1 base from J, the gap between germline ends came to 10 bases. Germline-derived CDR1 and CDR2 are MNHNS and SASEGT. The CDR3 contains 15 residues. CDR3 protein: CASSAGRGNTGELFF. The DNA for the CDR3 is TGTGCCAGCAGTGCGGGCAGGGGGAACACCGGGGAGCTGTTTTTT.

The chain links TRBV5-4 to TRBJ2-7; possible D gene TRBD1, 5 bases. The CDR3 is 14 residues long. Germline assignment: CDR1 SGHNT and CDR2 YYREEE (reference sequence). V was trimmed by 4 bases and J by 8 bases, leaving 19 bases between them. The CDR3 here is CASSLPDKTGKQYF. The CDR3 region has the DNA TGTGCCAGCAGCCTACCGGACAAAACCGGAAAGCAGTACTTC.

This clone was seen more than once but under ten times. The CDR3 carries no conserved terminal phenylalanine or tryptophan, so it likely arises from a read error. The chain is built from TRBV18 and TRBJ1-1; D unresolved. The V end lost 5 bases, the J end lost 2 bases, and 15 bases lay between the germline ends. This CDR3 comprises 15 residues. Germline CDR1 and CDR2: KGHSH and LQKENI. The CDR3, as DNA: TGTGCCAGCTCAGCTCCTAGAGGAAGTAACACTGAAGCTTTCCTT. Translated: CASSAPRGSNTEAFL.

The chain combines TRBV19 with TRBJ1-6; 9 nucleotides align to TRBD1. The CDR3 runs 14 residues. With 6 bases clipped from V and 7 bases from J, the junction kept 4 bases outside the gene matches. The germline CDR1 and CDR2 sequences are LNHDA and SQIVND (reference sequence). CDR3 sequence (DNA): TGTGCCAGTAGAACCGGGACAGGGAATTCACCCCTCCACTTT. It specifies CASRTGTGNSPLHF.

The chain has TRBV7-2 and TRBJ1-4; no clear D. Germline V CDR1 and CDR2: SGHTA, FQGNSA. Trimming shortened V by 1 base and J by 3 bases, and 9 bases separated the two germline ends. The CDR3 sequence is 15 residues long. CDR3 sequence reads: CASSLGGEANEKLFF. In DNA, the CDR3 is TGTGCCAGCAGCTTAGGCGGGGAGGCTAATGAAAAACTGTTTTTT.

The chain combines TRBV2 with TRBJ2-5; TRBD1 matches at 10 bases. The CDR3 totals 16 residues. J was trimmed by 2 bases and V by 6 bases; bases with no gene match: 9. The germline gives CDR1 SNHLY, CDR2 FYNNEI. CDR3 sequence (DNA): TGTGCCAGCAGGGGACTGGGGACAGGGGATCAAGAGACCCAGTACTTC. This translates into CASRGLGTGDQETQYF.

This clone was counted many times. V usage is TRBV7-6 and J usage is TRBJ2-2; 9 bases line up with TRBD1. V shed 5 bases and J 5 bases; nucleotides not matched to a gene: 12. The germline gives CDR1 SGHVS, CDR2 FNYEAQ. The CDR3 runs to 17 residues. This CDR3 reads CASSPTTGTGPTGELFF. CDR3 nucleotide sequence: TGTGCCAGCAGCCCAACGACCGGGACAGGGCCGACCGGGGAGCTGTTTTTT.

CDR3 coding DNA: TGCGCCAGCAGTCAACCCTCCGGACAGGGGCCTGAAAAACTGTTTTTT. It yields the protein CASSQPSGQGPEKLFF. V is TRBV23-1 and J is TRBJ1-4; 9 bases match TRBD1. TRBV23-1 is reported as an ORF; its role is uncertain. The length of the CDR3 is 16 residues. With V trimmed by 2 bases and J by 7 bases, 8 bases remained unmatched.

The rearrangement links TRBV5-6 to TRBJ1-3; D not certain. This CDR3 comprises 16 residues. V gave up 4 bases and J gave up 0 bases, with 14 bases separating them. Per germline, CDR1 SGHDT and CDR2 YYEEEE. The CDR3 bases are TGTGCCAGCAGCCCCCCCGGGCGGCCCTCTGGAAACACCATATATTTT. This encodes CASSPPGRPSGNTIYF.

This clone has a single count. CDR3 nucleotides: TGTGCCACCAAAAGGGGGGGTTATTCGGAGACCCAGTACTTC. As protein: CATKRGGYSETQYF. The V call is TRBV27, the J call TRBJ2-5; possibly TRBD2 for D (7 bases). From germline, CDR1 is MNHEY and CDR2 SMNVEV (reference sequence). CDR3 length: 14 residues. V lost 10 bases, J lost 5 bases, and 20 bases lay in between.

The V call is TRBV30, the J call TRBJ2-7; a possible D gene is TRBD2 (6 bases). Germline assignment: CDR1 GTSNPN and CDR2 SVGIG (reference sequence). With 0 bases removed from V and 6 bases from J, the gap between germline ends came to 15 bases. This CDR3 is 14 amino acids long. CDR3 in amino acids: CAWSVGGRGSEQYF. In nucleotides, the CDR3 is TGTGCCTGGAGTGTCGGGGGACGAGGGTCCGAGCAGTACTTC.

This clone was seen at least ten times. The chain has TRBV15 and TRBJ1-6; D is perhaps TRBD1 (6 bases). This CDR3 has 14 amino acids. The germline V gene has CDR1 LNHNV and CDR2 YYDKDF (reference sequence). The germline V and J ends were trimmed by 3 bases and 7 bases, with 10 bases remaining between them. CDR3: CATSRTGENSPLHF. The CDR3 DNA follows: TGTGCCACCAGCAGGACAGGCGAGAATTCACCCCTCCACTTT.

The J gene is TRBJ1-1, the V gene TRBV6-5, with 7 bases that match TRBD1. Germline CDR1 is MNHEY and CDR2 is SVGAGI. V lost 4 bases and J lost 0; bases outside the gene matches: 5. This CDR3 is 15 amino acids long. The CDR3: CASSFKTGMNTEAFF. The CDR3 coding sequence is TGTGCCAGCAGTTTCAAGACAGGGATGAACACTGAAGCTTTCTTT.

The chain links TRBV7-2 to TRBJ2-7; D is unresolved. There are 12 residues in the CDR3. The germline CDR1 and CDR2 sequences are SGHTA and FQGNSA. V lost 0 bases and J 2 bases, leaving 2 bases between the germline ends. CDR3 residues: CASSLAAYEQYF. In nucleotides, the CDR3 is TGTGCCAGCAGCTTAGCCGCCTACGAGCAGTACTTC. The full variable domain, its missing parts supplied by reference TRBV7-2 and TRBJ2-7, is GAGVSQSPSNKVTEKGKDVELRCDPISGHTALYWYRQSLGQGLEFLIYFQGNSAPDKSGLPSDRFSAERTGGSVSTLTIQRTQQEDSAVYLCASSLAAYEQYFGPGTRLTVT.

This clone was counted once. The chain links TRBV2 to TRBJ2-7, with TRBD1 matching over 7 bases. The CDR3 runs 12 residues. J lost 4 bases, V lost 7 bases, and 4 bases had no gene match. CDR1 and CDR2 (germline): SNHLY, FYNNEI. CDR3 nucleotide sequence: TGTGCCAGCAACCCGACAGGGTACGAGCAGTACTTC. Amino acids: CASNPTGYEQYF.

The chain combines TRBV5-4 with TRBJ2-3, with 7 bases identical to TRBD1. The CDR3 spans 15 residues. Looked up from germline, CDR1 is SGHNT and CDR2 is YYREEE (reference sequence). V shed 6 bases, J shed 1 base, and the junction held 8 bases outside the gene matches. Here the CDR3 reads CASTSDRVGTDTQYF. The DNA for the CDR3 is TGTGCCAGCACTTCTGACAGGGTAGGCACAGATACGCAGTATTTT.

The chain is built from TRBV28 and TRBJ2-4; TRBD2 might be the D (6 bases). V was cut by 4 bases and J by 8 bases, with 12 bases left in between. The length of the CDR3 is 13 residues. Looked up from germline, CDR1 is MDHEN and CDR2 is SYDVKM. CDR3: CASSWRGLDIQYF. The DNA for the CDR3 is TGTGCCAGCAGTTGGAGGGGCCTGGACATTCAGTACTTC. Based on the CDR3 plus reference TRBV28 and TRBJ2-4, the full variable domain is DVKVTQSSRYLVKRTGEKVFLECVQDMDHENMFWYRQDPGLGLRLIYFSYDVKMKEKGDIPEGYSVSREKKERFSLILESASTNQTSMYLCASSWRGLDIQYFGAGTRLSVL.